Listed below are T cell receptor beta chains from one sample, sequenced in a study of shared clonotypes between healthy human individuals. Sequencing used immunoSEQ multiplex PCR; TCRdb keeps in-frame clones, though not all of them. The sample has about 1.5 million clones; 95% to 99% are singletons. The sample comprised naive CD4+ T cells sorted from blood. The receptors come from a young man in good health. The CDR3 runs from the conserved cysteine through the conserved F or W. Fields, in order: CDR3 DNA, CDR3 protein, clone size, D gene, CDR3 length, V gene, J gene. D genes are given only for firm matches. Only some rows state a clone size, as once, few, many or a class for expanded clones.

CDR3nt: TGTGCCACCACGACAGGCTCTCAGCCCCAGCATTTT
CDR3aa: CATTTGSQPQHF
abundance: .
d_gene: .
len: 12
v_gene: TRBV6-6
j_gene: TRBJ1-5

CDR3nt: TGTGCCAGCTCACCACTCGATTGGGTGAACACCGGGGAGCTGTTTTTT
CDR3aa: CASSPLDWVNTGELFF
abundance: .
d_gene: .
len: 16
v_gene: TRBV18
j_gene: TRBJ2-2

CDR3nt: TGCGCCAGCAGCCTTATAGCGGGAGGGATCTACAATGAGCAGTTCTTC
CDR3aa: CASSLIAGGIYNEQFF
abundance: .
d_gene: TRBD2
len: 16
v_gene: TRBV5-1
j_gene: TRBJ2-1

CDR3nt: TGTGCCAGCAGCTTTGGACAATCCCCCGACAATGAGCAGTTCTTC
CDR3aa: CASSFGQSPDNEQFF
abundance: .
d_gene: .
len: 15
v_gene: TRBV7-6
j_gene: TRBJ2-1

CDR3nt: TGCGCCAGCAGCCCCCGGGGAGCCGGCTTCTCCTACGAGCAGTACTTC
CDR3aa: CASSPRGAGFSYEQYF
abundance: .
d_gene: .
len: 16
v_gene: TRBV4-3
j_gene: TRBJ2-7

CDR3nt: TGTGCCAGCAAGGTAGACAGCTCCCTCAATCAGCCCCAGCATTTT
CDR3aa: CASKVDSSLNQPQHF
abundance: .
d_gene: .
len: 15
v_gene: TRBV6-1
j_gene: TRBJ1-5

CDR3nt: TGCAGTGCGGGGGACCTTGAGCAGTTCTTC
CDR3aa: CSAGDLEQFF
abundance: .
d_gene: .
len: 10
v_gene: TRBV20-1
j_gene: TRBJ2-1

CDR3nt: TGTGCCAGCAGCTCCACAGGGGGCGCGATACGGACTGAAGCTTTCTTT
CDR3aa: CASSSTGGAIRTEAFF
abundance: .
d_gene: TRBD1
len: 16
v_gene: TRBV7-2
j_gene: TRBJ1-1

CDR3nt: TGTGCCAGCAGCTTACAGCGGCTTGGCTCTGGGGCCAACGTCCTGACTTTC
CDR3aa: CASSLQRLGSGANVLTF
abundance: .
d_gene: .
len: 17
v_gene: TRBV7-2
j_gene: TRBJ2-6

CDR3nt: TGTGCCAGCAGCTTAAGCCGCGGTGAAGCTTTCTTT
CDR3aa: CASSLSRGEAFF
abundance: .
d_gene: .
len: 12
v_gene: TRBV11-2
j_gene: TRBJ1-1

CDR3nt: TGTGCCAGCAGCACCGATGGGATCTCTGGAAACACCATATATTTT
CDR3aa: CASSTDGISGNTIYF
abundance: .
d_gene: .
len: 15
v_gene: TRBV5-4
j_gene: TRBJ1-3

CDR3nt: TGTGCCAGCAGCTTGGAACACTCCTGGAATGAAAAACTGTTTTTT
CDR3aa: CASSLEHSWNEKLFF
abundance: .
d_gene: .
len: 15
v_gene: TRBV5-6
j_gene: TRBJ1-4

CDR3nt: TGTGCCAGCAGTGAACCCCAGAAGTTGGGAGAGACCCAGTACTTC
CDR3aa: CASSEPQKLGETQYF
abundance: .
d_gene: .
len: 15
v_gene: TRBV2
j_gene: TRBJ2-5

CDR3nt: TGTGCCAGCAGCCTCTTATATGAGCAGTTCTTC
CDR3aa: CASSLLYEQFF
abundance: .
d_gene: .
len: 11
v_gene: TRBV7-2
j_gene: TRBJ2-1

CDR3nt: TGCGCCAGCAGCGCCATGCCGGTGGGTTCCTACAATGAGCAGTTCTTC
CDR3aa: CASSAMPVGSYNEQFF
abundance: .
d_gene: .
len: 16
v_gene: TRBV5-1
j_gene: TRBJ2-1

CDR3nt: TGTGCCAGCAGTGACGAGGAATCCATCCCGCGGGGATCCTACGAGCAGTACTTC
CDR3aa: CASSDEESIPRGSYEQYF
abundance: once
d_gene: .
len: 18
v_gene: TRBV25-1
j_gene: TRBJ2-7

CDR3nt: TGTGCCAGCAGTCGACTAGTCTATGAGCAGTTCTTC
CDR3aa: CASSRLVYEQFF
abundance: .
d_gene: .
len: 12
v_gene: TRBV6-6
j_gene: TRBJ2-1

CDR3nt: TGCAGTGCCCCTATAGCGGGAGGGCAGTATTTT
CDR3aa: CSAPIAGGQYF
abundance: .
d_gene: TRBD2
len: 11
v_gene: TRBV20-1
j_gene: TRBJ2-3

CDR3nt: TGTGCCAGCAGCTTAAAGGGCGGGAGCACCTACAATGAGCAGTTCTTC
CDR3aa: CASSLKGGSTYNEQFF
abundance: .
d_gene: TRBD2
len: 16
v_gene: TRBV7-3
j_gene: TRBJ2-1

CDR3nt: TGTGCCAGCAGCTTTCAGGGGGCGGGTGTGAACACTGAAGCTTTCTTT
CDR3aa: CASSFQGAGVNTEAFF
abundance: once
d_gene: TRBD1
len: 16
v_gene: TRBV5-8
j_gene: TRBJ1-1

CDR3nt: TGTGCTAGTGGTTTGGTTCTAGCGGGACGGGTCGGGGAGCTGTTTTTT
CDR3aa: CASGLVLAGRVGELFF
abundance: .
d_gene: TRBD2
len: 16
v_gene: TRBV12-5
j_gene: TRBJ2-2

CDR3nt: TGCGCCAGCAGCCAAGATTTACTTGTAGGGGCGAGCTCCTACAATGAGCAGTTCTTC
CDR3aa: CASSQDLLVGASSYNEQFF
abundance: .
d_gene: .
len: 19
v_gene: TRBV4-3
j_gene: TRBJ2-1

CDR3nt: TGTGCCAGCAAAGCCCTCGGAGCGTCCCACGAGCAGTACTTC
CDR3aa: CASKALGASHEQYF
abundance: .
d_gene: .
len: 14
v_gene: TRBV2
j_gene: TRBJ2-7

CDR3nt: TGTGCCAGCAGCCAAGAATTGGGCAGATTCTACGAGCAGTACTTC
CDR3aa: CASSQELGRFYEQYF
abundance: .
d_gene: .
len: 15
v_gene: TRBV14
j_gene: TRBJ2-7

CDR3nt: TGTGCCAGCAGCGCCGGGGCATCCTGGGCGGATACGCAGTATTTT
CDR3aa: CASSAGASWADTQYF
abundance: .
d_gene: .
len: 15
v_gene: TRBV9
j_gene: TRBJ2-3

CDR3nt: TGTGCCACACAAGGGGGCCGCACGAGAGAGGGGACTAATGAAAAACTGTTTTTT
CDR3aa: CATQGGRTREGTNEKLFF
abundance: .
d_gene: TRBD1
len: 18
v_gene: TRBV7-9
j_gene: TRBJ1-4

CDR3nt: TGTGCCAGCAGCTTAGGGGTAGCGGGGGACAATGAGCAGTTCTTC
CDR3aa: CASSLGVAGDNEQFF
abundance: .
d_gene: TRBD2
len: 15
v_gene: TRBV11-3
j_gene: TRBJ2-1

CDR3nt: TGTGCCAGTAGTAGCCCCGGCCGCCGGTCCTACGAGCAGTACTTC
CDR3aa: CASSSPGRRSYEQYF
abundance: .
d_gene: .
len: 15
v_gene: TRBV19
j_gene: TRBJ2-7

CDR3nt: TGTGCCAGCACCTCCCCAGGGGGCAGTAGCAATCAGCCCCAGCATTTT
CDR3aa: CASTSPGGSSNQPQHF
abundance: once
d_gene: TRBD1
len: 16
v_gene: TRBV28
j_gene: TRBJ1-5

CDR3nt: TGTGCCAGCTCACCACCTTCAGGGGCTGCTAATGAAAAACTGTTTTTT
CDR3aa: CASSPPSGAANEKLFF
abundance: .
d_gene: .
len: 16
v_gene: TRBV18
j_gene: TRBJ1-4

CDR3nt: TGCAGCGTAGGGACAGGGACGAACACTGAAGCTTTCTTT
CDR3aa: CSVGTGTNTEAFF
abundance: once
d_gene: TRBD1
len: 13
v_gene: TRBV29-1
j_gene: TRBJ1-1

CDR3nt: TGTGCCAGTAGTATCGACATAAATCAGCCCCAGCATTTT
CDR3aa: CASSIDINQPQHF
abundance: once
d_gene: .
len: 13
v_gene: TRBV19
j_gene: TRBJ1-5

CDR3nt: TGTGCCTGGTACCGTTCAGATACGCAGTATTTT
CDR3aa: CAWYRSDTQYF
abundance: .
d_gene: .
len: 11
v_gene: TRBV30
j_gene: TRBJ2-3

CDR3nt: TGTGCCAGCAGTTACTCGCCCCGGAGAAATGGCTACACCTTC
CDR3aa: CASSYSPRRNGYTF
abundance: once
d_gene: .
len: 14
v_gene: TRBV6-5
j_gene: TRBJ1-2

CDR3nt: TGTGCCAGCAGCCCCGGACTAGCGGGATACGAGCAGTACTTC
CDR3aa: CASSPGLAGYEQYF
abundance: .
d_gene: TRBD2
len: 14
v_gene: TRBV7-3
j_gene: TRBJ2-7

CDR3nt: TGTGCCAGCAGCGTAGGGAGAGACTCCTACGAGCAGTACTTC
CDR3aa: CASSVGRDSYEQYF
abundance: .
d_gene: .
len: 14
v_gene: TRBV9
j_gene: TRBJ2-7

CDR3nt: TGTGCCACCAGCAGGGGCCCCGGGAAAAGCTCTGGAAACACCATATATTTT
CDR3aa: CATSRGPGKSSGNTIYF
abundance: .
d_gene: .
len: 17
v_gene: TRBV15
j_gene: TRBJ1-3

CDR3nt: TGTGCCAGCAGTTTAATGGGACAGGGAAGAGATGGCTACACCTTC
CDR3aa: CASSLMGQGRDGYTF
abundance: .
d_gene: TRBD1
len: 15
v_gene: TRBV2
j_gene: TRBJ1-2

CDR3nt: TGTGCCAGTATAGGGGTGGTTCAGACGATCAACACTGAAGCTTTCTTT
CDR3aa: CASIGVVQTINTEAFF
abundance: .
d_gene: .
len: 16
v_gene: TRBV19
j_gene: TRBJ1-1

CDR3nt: TGTGCCAGCAGCCCTTCCAACGGGGGAAGATATACGCAGTATTTT
CDR3aa: CASSPSNGGRYTQYF
abundance: .
d_gene: .
len: 15
v_gene: TRBV6-5
j_gene: TRBJ2-3

CDR3nt: TGTGCCAGCAGCCTAAAGCAAGTAATGACTGGTACGCAGTATTTT
CDR3aa: CASSLKQVMTGTQYF
abundance: .
d_gene: .
len: 15
v_gene: TRBV7-9
j_gene: TRBJ2-3

CDR3nt: TGTGCCAGCAGCGTAGGTGAGGGTCCTCTTTTTGGGGAGCAGTACTTC
CDR3aa: CASSVGEGPLFGEQYF
abundance: .
d_gene: .
len: 16
v_gene: TRBV9
j_gene: TRBJ2-7

CDR3nt: TGTGCCAGCACCCAAGCTGGGGATTCCACAGATACGCAGTATTTT
CDR3aa: CASTQAGDSTDTQYF
abundance: .
d_gene: .
len: 15
v_gene: TRBV7-9
j_gene: TRBJ2-3

CDR3nt: TGTGCCAGCAGTTTACAGAACGGTGGGACCTACGAGCAGTACTTC
CDR3aa: CASSLQNGGTYEQYF
abundance: .
d_gene: .
len: 15
v_gene: TRBV27
j_gene: TRBJ2-7

CDR3nt: TGTGCCAGTAGCCTGACTAGCGGATACAATGAGCAGTTCTTC
CDR3aa: CASSLTSGYNEQFF
abundance: .
d_gene: TRBD2
len: 14
v_gene: TRBV19
j_gene: TRBJ2-1

CDR3nt: TGTGCCAGCAGCTTAGAGTACGGAAAGAACTATGGCTACACCTTC
CDR3aa: CASSLEYGKNYGYTF
abundance: .
d_gene: .
len: 15
v_gene: TRBV11-2
j_gene: TRBJ1-2

CDR3nt: TGTGCCAGCAGCCCGAGGGAGACCCAGTACTTC
CDR3aa: CASSPRETQYF
abundance: .
d_gene: .
len: 11
v_gene: TRBV7-2
j_gene: TRBJ2-5

CDR3nt: TGTGCCAGCAGTGCACCAGGGACACTTAAAAACATTCAGTACTTC
CDR3aa: CASSAPGTLKNIQYF
abundance: .
d_gene: .
len: 15
v_gene: TRBV28
j_gene: TRBJ2-4